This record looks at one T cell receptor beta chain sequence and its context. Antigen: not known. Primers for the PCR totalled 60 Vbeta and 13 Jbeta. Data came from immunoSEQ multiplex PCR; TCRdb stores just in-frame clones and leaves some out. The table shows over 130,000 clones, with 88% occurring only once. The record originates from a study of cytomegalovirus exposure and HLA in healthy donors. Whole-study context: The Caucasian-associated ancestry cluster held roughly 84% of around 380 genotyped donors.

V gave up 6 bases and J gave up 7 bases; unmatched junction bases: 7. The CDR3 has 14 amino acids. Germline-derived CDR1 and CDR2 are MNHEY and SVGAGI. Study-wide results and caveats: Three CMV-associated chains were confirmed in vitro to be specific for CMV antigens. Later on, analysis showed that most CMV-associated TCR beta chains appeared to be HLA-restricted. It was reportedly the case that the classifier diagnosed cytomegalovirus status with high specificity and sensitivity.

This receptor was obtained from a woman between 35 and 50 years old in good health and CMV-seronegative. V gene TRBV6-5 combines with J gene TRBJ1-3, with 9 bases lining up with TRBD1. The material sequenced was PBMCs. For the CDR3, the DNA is TGTGCCAGCAGGACCGGGACAGGGAGGAACACCATATATTTT. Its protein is CASRTGTGRNTIYF.